This entry lists 13 T cell receptor beta chains sequenced from one sample in a study of vaccination effects on CD4 cells after COVID-19. Here immunoSEQ multiplex PCR was the method, and the copy in TCRdb shows in-frame clones only, minus some. This sample has more than 30,000 clones; over 65% occur once, and the top ten carry approximately 15%. Sequencing was preceded by expansion of antigen-specific CD4+ T cells with viral peptide pools in the ViraFEST assay. Investigators separated out CD4+ T cells once around 10 days of culture had passed. None of these healthy vaccinees had been infected with SARS-CoV-2 before vaccination. The antigens of these receptors remain unknown. The sample here was CD4+ T cells from PBMCs cultured with HCoV-OC43 spike peptides, taken before COVID-19 vaccination. Subset: HCoV-OC43 spike overlapping peptide pool stimulation. These receptors originate from a human donor who received a COVID-19 vaccine.

This chain joins TRBV4-1 and TRBJ1-2, with 7 positions matching TRBD1. Losses at the gene ends were 6 bases for V and 5 bases for J; bases not matched to a gene: 9. Germline CDR1 MGHRA, CDR2 YSYEKL. The CDR3 has 14 residues. This chain's CDR3 is CASSPTGARYGYTF. The CDR3 DNA is TGCGCCAGCAGTCCTACAGGGGCAAGGTATGGCTACACCTTC.

This chain connects TRBV19 to TRBJ2-7; TRBD1 matches 7 bases. Germline values: CDR1 LNHDA, CDR2 SQIVND (reference sequence). Unmatched junction bases numbered 12, after V lost 6 bases and J lost 7 bases. CDR3 length equals 14 residues. The CDR3 reads CASRKGDSDLEQYF. The CDR3 nucleotides are TGTGCCAGTAGGAAGGGGGACAGTGACTTAGAGCAGTACTTC.

This chain connects TRBV7-2 to TRBJ1-5, with D maybe TRBD1 (6 bases). V was shortened by 5 bases and J by 1 base, with 9 bases between the two germline ends. CDR1 and CDR2 from the germline V gene are SGHTA and FQGNSA. The CDR3 sequence is 14 residues long. The CDR3 DNA follows: TGTGCCAGCAGCAGGGACATCAGCAATCAGCCCCAGCATTTT. This gives the protein CASSRDISNQPQHF.

The chain carries TRBV12-5 and TRBJ1-5; D remains ambiguous. The CDR3 contains 17 residues. With 8 bases removed from V and 0 bases from J, the gap between germline ends came to 20 bases. Germline V gene sequence: CDR1 LGHNT, CDR2 FRNRAP. DNA for the CDR3: TGTGCTAGTAATATAGCCAGCGGAATTTATAGCAATCAGCCCCAGCATTTT. It translates to CASNIASGIYSNQPQHF.

The V and J genes are TRBV30 and TRBJ1-1; D gene unclear. The germline V and J ends were trimmed by 1 base and 2 bases, with 11 bases remaining between them. Per the germline V gene, CDR1 is GTSNPN and CDR2 is SVGIG (reference sequence). This CDR3 spans 14 amino acids. CDR3 region: CAWSALMVNTEAFF. As DNA, the CDR3 is TGTGCCTGGAGTGCCTTGATGGTAAACACTGAAGCTTTCTTT. The complete variable domain, with remaining parts taken from reference TRBV30 and TRBJ1-1, reads SQTIHQWPATLVQPVGSPLSLECTVEGTSNPNLYWYRQAAGRGLQLLFYSVGIGQISSEVPQNLSASRPQDRQFILSSKKLLLSDSGFYLCAWSALMVNTEAFFGQGTRLTVV.

This chain links TRBV9 with TRBJ2-2; no clear D. From germline, CDR1 is SGDLS and CDR2 YYNGEE. There are 18 residues in the CDR3. V was cut by 0 bases and J by 0 bases, with 15 bases left in between. CDR3 nucleotides: TGTGCCAGCAGCGTAGGGGTGGGTTGGGTATCGAACACCGGGGAGCTGTTTTTT. It specifies CASSVGVGWVSNTGELFF.

V usage is TRBV12-5 and J usage is TRBJ2-2; 12 bases map to TRBD2. Germline CDR1 and CDR2: LGHNT and FRNRAP. The CDR3 spans 16 residues. Trimming removed 1 base from V and 6 bases from J; junction bases left unmatched: 3. In DNA, the CDR3 is TGTGCTAGTGGTTTGGCTAGCGGGAGGGCCCCCGGGGAGCTGTTTTTT. It codes for CASGLASGRAPGELFF.

The chain is built from TRBV29-1 and TRBJ2-1; 10 bases line up with TRBD2. Germline lookup yields CDR1 SQVTM and CDR2 ANQGSEA. Trimming cost V 6 bases and J 3 bases; bases outside gene matches: 11. This CDR3 has 16 amino acids. CDR3: CSVLRLAGEFYNEQFF. In nucleotides, the CDR3 is TGCAGCGTGCTGAGGCTAGCGGGAGAGTTCTACAATGAGCAGTTCTTC.

The chain couples TRBV14 to TRBJ1-1, with D possibly being TRBD1 (6 bases). Germline lookup yields CDR1 SGHDN and CDR2 FVKESK. V lost 1 base, J lost 4 bases, and 13 bases lay in between. CDR3 length equals 15 residues. The CDR3 is CASSQVSGAVTEAFF. The CDR3 DNA sequence: TGTGCCAGCAGCCAAGTTTCAGGGGCGGTCACTGAAGCTTTCTTT.

The rearrangement joins TRBV2 to TRBJ1-5; 10 nucleotides align to TRBD1. V dropped 4 bases and J dropped 7; count of bases not matched to a gene: 4. CDR1 and CDR2 (germline): SNHLY, FYNNEI. The CDR3 consists of 14 residues. CDR3: CASSGTGGGQPQHF. CDR3 sequence (DNA): TGTGCCAGCAGTGGGACAGGGGGAGGGCAGCCCCAGCATTTT.

The chain links TRBV19 to TRBJ2-4; 9 positions agree with TRBD2. Germline loops: CDR1 LNHDA, CDR2 SQIVND (reference sequence). The CDR3 loop spans 15 amino acids. Germline trimming cut 4 bases from V and 6 bases from J; bases unmatched to any gene: 7. The DNA for the CDR3 is TGTGCCAGTAGTACCGCTCGAGCGGGGGGAAACATTCAGTACTTC. Translated, it gives CASSTARAGGNIQYF.

This clone has more than one count but fewer than ten. V and J are TRBV3-1 (or the pseudogene TRBV3-2) and TRBJ1-2; D remains ambiguous. The length of the CDR3 is 12 residues. V lost 0 bases and J 8 bases, leaving 7 bases between the germline ends. Germline V gives CDR1 LGHDT, CDR2 YNNKEL (reference sequence). In DNA, the CDR3 is TGTGCCAGCAGCCAAGATAGGACGGGCTACACCTTC. As protein: CASSQDRTGYTF.

In its sample, this clone was seen a few times. V usage is TRBV2 and J usage is TRBJ2-1, with 11 bases matching TRBD2. CDR1 is SNHLY and CDR2 is FYNNEI in the germline V gene. With 7 bases clipped from V and 8 bases from J, the junction kept 7 bases outside the gene matches. The CDR3 extends over 14 amino acids. The chain's CDR3 is CASTATSGIYEQFF. For the CDR3, the DNA is TGTGCCAGCACCGCGACTAGCGGGATCTATGAGCAGTTCTTC.